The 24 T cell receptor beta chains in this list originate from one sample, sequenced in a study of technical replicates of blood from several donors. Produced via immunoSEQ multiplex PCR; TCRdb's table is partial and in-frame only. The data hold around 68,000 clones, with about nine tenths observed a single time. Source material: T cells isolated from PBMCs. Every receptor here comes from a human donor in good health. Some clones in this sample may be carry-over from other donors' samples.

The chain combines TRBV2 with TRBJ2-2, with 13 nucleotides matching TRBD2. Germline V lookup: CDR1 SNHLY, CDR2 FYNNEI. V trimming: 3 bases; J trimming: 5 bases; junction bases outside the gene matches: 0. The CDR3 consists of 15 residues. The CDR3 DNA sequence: TGTGCCAGCAGTGAGACTAGCGGGGGGACCGGGGAGCTGTTTTTT. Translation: CASSETSGGTGELFF.

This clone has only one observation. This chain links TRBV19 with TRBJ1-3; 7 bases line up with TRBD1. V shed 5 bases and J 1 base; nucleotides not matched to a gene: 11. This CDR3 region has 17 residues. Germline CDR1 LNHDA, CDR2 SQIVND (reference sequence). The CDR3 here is CASSSRTGPQSGNTIYF. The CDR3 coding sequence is TGTGCCAGTAGTTCGCGGACAGGTCCCCAGTCTGGAAACACCATATATTTT.

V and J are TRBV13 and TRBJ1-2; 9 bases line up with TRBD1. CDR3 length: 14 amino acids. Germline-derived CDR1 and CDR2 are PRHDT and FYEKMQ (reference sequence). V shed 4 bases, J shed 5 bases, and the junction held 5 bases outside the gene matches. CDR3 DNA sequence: TGTGCCAGCAGCTCCGGACAGGGGCTGTATGGCTACACCTTC. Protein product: CASSSGQGLYGYTF.

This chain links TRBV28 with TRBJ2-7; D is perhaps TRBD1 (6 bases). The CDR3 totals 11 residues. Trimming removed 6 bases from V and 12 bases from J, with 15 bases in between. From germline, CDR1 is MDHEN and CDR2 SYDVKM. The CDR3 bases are TGTGCCAGCAGCCAACAGGGATCTGTGTACTTC. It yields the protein CASSQQGSVYF. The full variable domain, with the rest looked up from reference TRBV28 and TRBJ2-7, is DVKVTQSSRYLVKRTGEKVFLECVQDMDHENMFWYRQDPGLGLRLIYFSYDVKMKEKGDIPEGYSVSREKKERFSLILESASTNQTSMYLCASSQQGSVYFGPGTRLTVT.

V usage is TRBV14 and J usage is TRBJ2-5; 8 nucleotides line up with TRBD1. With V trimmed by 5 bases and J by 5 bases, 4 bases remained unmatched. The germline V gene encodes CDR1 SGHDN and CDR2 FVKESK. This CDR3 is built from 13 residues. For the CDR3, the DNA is TGTGCCAGCAGCACCGGGACAGGCGAGACCCAGTACTTC. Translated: CASSTGTGETQYF.

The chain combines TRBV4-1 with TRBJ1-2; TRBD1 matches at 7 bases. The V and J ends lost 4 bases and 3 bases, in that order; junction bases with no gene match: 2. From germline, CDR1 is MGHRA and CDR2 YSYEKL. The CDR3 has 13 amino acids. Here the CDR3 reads CASSRRGDYGYTF. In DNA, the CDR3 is TGCGCCAGCAGCCGCAGGGGGGACTATGGCTACACCTTC.

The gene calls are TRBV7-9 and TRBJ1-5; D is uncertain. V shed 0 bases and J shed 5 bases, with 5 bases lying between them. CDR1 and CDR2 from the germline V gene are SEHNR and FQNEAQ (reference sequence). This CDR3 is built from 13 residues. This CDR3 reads CASSLAGDQPQHF. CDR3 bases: TGTGCCAGCAGCTTAGCGGGAGATCAGCCCCAGCATTTT.

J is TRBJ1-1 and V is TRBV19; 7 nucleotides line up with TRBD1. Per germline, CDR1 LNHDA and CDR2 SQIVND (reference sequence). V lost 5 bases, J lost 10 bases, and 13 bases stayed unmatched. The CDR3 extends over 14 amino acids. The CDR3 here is CASSGRGTGSGAFF. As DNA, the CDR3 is TGTGCCAGTAGTGGCAGGGGGACTGGGAGCGGAGCTTTCTTT. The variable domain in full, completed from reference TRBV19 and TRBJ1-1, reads DGGITQSPKYLFRKEGQNVTLSCEQNLNHDAMYWYRQDPGQGLRLIYYSQIVNDFQKGDIAEGYSVSREKKESFPLTVTSAQKNPTAFYLCASSGRGTGSGAFFGQGTRLTVV.

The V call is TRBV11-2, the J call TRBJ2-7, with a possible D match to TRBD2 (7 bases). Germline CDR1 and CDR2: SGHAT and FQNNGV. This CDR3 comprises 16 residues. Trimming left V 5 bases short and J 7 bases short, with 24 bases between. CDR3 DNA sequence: TGTGCCAGCAGCCAGGAGGGGGGGAGGAGATCCAGGGAGCAGTACTTC. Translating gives CASSQEGGRRSREQYF.

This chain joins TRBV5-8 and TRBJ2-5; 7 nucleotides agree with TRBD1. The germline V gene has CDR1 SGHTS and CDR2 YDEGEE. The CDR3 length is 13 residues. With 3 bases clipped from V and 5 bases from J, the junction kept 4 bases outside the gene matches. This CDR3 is CASSSGQVETQYF. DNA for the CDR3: TGTGCCAGCAGCTCAGGACAGGTTGAGACCCAGTACTTC. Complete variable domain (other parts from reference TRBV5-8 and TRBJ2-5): EAGVTQSPTHLIKTRGQQATLRCSPISGHTSVYWYQQALGLGLQFLLWYDEGEERNRGNFPPRFSGRQFPNYSSELNVNALELEDSALYLCASSSGQVETQYFGPGTRLLVL.

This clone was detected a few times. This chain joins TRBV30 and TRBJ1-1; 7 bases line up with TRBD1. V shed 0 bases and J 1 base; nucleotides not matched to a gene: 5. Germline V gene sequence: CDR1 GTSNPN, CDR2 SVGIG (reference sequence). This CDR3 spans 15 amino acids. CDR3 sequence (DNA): TGTGCCTGGAGTGTTGTGGGACAGCAGAACACTGAAGCTTTCTTT. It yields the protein CAWSVVGQQNTEAFF.

CDR3 sequence (DNA): TGTGCCAGCAGTGAGGGACACCCCGGGCCCCAGCATTTT. Its translation: CASSEGHPGPQHF. V and J are TRBV6-4 and TRBJ1-5; D might be TRBD1 (6 bases). Between the trimmed V and J ends, which lost 3 bases and 9 bases, there was a span of 12 bases. The length of the CDR3 is 13 residues. CDR1 and CDR2 from the germline V gene are MRHNA and SNTAGT.

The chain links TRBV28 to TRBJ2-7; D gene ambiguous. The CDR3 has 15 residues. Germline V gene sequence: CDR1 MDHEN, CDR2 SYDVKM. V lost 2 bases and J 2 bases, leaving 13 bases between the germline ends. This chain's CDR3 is CASSLLGIPAYEQYF. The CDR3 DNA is TGTGCCAGCAGTTTACTGGGCATCCCTGCCTACGAGCAGTACTTC. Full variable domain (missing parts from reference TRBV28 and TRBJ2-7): DVKVTQSSRYLVKRTGEKVFLECVQDMDHENMFWYRQDPGLGLRLIYFSYDVKMKEKGDIPEGYSVSREKKERFSLILESASTNQTSMYLCASSLLGIPAYEQYFGPGTRLTVT.

CDR3 protein: CASSQIANTEAFF. The CDR3 nucleotides are TGCGCCAGCAGCCAAATAGCGAACACTGAAGCTTTCTTT. The chain employs TRBV5-1 and TRBJ1-1; D is unresolved. Deletions cut 4 bases from V and 1 base from J, with 8 bases between. The CDR3 spans 13 residues. Germline V lookup: CDR1 SGHRS, CDR2 YFSETQ.

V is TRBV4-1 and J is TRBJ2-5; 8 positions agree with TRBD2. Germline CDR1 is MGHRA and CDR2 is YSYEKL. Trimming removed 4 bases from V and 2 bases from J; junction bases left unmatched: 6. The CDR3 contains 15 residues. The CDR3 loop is CASSRQRGTQETQYF. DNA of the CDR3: TGCGCCAGCAGCCGGCAGCGGGGGACTCAAGAGACCCAGTACTTC.

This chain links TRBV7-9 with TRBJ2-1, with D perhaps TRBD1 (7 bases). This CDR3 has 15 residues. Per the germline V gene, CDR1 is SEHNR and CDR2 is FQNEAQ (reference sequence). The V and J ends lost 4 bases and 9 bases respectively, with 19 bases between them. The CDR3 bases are TGTGCCAGCAGCTCCGACGGTTCAGGGGGAGGTGAGCAGTTCTTC. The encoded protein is CASSSDGSGGGEQFF.

The CDR3 is CSVDTRGRGYEQYF. DNA of the CDR3: TGCAGCGTTGACACCCGCGGGAGAGGCTACGAGCAGTACTTC. V usage is TRBV29-1 and J usage is TRBJ2-7, with 7 positions matching TRBD2. Germline V lookup: CDR1 SQVTM, CDR2 ANQGSEA. The CDR3 covers 14 residues. J gave up 3 bases and V 3 bases, and 8 bases lay outside the gene matches.

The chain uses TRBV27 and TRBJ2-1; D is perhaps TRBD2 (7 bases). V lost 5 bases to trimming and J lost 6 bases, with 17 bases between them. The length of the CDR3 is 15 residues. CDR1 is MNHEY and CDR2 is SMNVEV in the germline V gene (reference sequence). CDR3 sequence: CASSGGGAQGNEQFF. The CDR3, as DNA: TGTGCCAGCAGTGGTGGGGGGGCGCAAGGCAATGAGCAGTTCTTC.

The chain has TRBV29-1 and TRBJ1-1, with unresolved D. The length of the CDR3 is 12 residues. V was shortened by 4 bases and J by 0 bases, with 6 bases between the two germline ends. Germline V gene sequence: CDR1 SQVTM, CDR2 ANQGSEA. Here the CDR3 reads CSVVKMNTEAFF. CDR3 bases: TGCAGCGTTGTCAAAATGAACACTGAAGCTTTCTTT.

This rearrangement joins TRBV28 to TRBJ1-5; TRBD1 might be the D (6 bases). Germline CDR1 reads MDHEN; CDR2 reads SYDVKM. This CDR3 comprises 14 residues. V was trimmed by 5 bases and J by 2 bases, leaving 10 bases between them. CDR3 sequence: CASSGDMGNQPQHF. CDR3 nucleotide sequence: TGTGCCAGCAGTGGGGACATGGGCAATCAGCCCCAGCATTTT.

The CDR3 loop is CASTTDRGVNQPQHF. The DNA for the CDR3 is TGTGCCAGTACTACCGACAGGGGCGTAAATCAGCCCCAGCATTTT. The chain combines TRBV19 with TRBJ1-5, with 8 bases matching TRBD1. Germline CDR1 and CDR2: LNHDA and SQIVND (reference sequence). This CDR3 is 15 amino acids long. The trim removed 7 bases at V and 4 bases at J, leaving 9 bases unmatched. The whole variable domain, filled in from reference TRBV19 and TRBJ1-5, reads DGGITQSPKYLFRKEGQNVTLSCEQNLNHDAMYWYRQDPGQGLRLIYYSQIVNDFQKGDIAEGYSVSREKKESFPLTVTSAQKNPTAFYLCASTTDRGVNQPQHFGDGTRLSIL.

The CDR3 nucleotides read TGTGCCAGCTCACCACTCGGTCCACCTCGTACAGATACGCAGTATTTT. Residues: CASSPLGPPRTDTQYF. The chain links TRBV18 to TRBJ2-3; unclear D gene. This CDR3 spans 16 amino acids. Germline-derived CDR1 and CDR2 are KGHSH and LQKENI. V lost 1 base to trimming and J lost 3 bases, with 14 bases between them.

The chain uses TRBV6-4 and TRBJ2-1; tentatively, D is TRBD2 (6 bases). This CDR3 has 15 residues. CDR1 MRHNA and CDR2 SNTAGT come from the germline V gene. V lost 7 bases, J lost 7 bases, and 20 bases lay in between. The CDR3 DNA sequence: TGTGCCAGCAATCCTAGCCCGGGAGTAGGAAATGAGCAGTTCTTC. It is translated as CASNPSPGVGNEQFF.

The CDR3 reads CAISGGGQRPLEAFF. In nucleotides, the CDR3 is TGTGCCATCAGTGGTGGGGGACAGAGACCTCTTGAAGCTTTCTTT. The chain joins TRBV10-3 to TRBJ1-1, with 7 bases matching TRBD1. Germline lookup yields CDR1 ENHRY and CDR2 SYGVKD. V shed 4 bases and J 7 bases; nucleotides not matched to a gene: 12. The CDR3 covers 15 residues.